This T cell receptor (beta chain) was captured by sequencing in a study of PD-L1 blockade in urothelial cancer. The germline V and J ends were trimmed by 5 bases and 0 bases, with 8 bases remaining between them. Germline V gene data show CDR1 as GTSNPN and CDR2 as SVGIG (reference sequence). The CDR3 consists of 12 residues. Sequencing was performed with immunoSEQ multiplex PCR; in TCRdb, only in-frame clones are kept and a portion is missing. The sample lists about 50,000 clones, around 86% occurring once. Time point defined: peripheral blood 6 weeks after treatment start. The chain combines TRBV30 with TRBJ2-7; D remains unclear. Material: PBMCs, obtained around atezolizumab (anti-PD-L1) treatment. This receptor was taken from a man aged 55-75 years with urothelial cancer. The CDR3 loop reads CAWSSVSYEQYF. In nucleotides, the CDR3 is TGTGCCTGGTCGTCAGTCTCCTACGAGCAGTACTTC.